This TCR beta chain is drawn from a study of T cell responses to AZD1222 COVID-19 vaccine. Study results and caveats: Reports indicate that nearly half of spike-specific TCRs are directed at unmutated variant regions.

With regard to this clone: Its antigen is not identified.

Assay: immunoSEQ multiplex PCR; the TCRdb copy retains only in-frame clones and omits some. The sample has about 110,000 clones; 80% to 90% are singletons. There are 15 residues in the CDR3. The ends were cut back, 4 bases at V and 4 bases at J, with 16 bases in the middle. Germline V gene data show CDR1 as MNHEY and CDR2 as SVGEGT. The chain has TRBV6-2 or TRBV6-3 and TRBJ1-2, with D maybe TRBD1 (5 bases). The sequences come from peripheral blood, collected 28 days after the second AZD1222 dose. The clonotype comes from an adult who received the AZD1222 COVID-19 vaccine. The DNA for the CDR3 is TGTGCCAGCAGTTTTGGAGGGGCGCAGCGCTATGGCTACACCTTC. This encodes CASSFGGAQRYGYTF.